One sample yielded the 12 T cell receptor beta chains listed below, sequenced in a study of Graves' ophthalmopathy and Graves' hyperthyroidism. RNA served as the template for amplifying TCR beta CDR3 regions. First-round RT-PCR employed HTBI primers, with a second-round multiplex PCR after it. MiXCR was run by TCRdb on the multiplex PCR reads, yielding one entry per CDR3 protein. The profile shows approximately 500,000 distinct CDR3 sequences, roughly an eighth of them singletons. Material for sequencing was blood. The source is a young woman with Graves' ophthalmopathy.

This clonotype was counted at least ten times. This chain joins TRBV25-1 and TRBJ2-2; maybe TRBD2 (7 bases). Germline CDR1 and CDR2: MGHDK and SYGVNS. Trimming stripped 7 bases from V and 0 bases from J, with 15 bases between. CDR3 size: 16 residues. Here the CDR3 reads CASTKGGTANTGELFF. The CDR3 nucleotides are TGTGCCAGCACCAAGGGGGGGACGGCGAACACCGGGGAGCTGTTTTTT.

This clonotype was counted ten times or more. The rearrangement links TRBV4-2 to TRBJ1-1; 7 bases line up with TRBD1. Looked up from germline, CDR1 is LGHNA and CDR2 is YNFKEQ. The CDR3 is 18 amino acids. J lost 1 base, V lost 4 bases, and 15 bases had no gene match. CDR3 sequence: CASSPTDRVWGPNTEAFF. CDR3 sequence (DNA): TGTGCCAGCAGCCCAACTGACAGGGTGTGGGGCCCGAACACTGAAGCTTTCTTT.

This sequence joins TRBV14 and TRBJ2-3; the D gene could be TRBD1 or TRBD2 (5 bases each). The CDR3 is made up of 16 amino acids. CDR1 and CDR2 (germline): SGHDN, FVKESK. V lost 4 bases to trimming and J lost 1 base, with 15 bases between them. CDR3 sequence (DNA): TGTGCCAGCAGCCCCCGGGACCTTAAGGGCACAGATACGCAGTATTTT. Amino acids: CASSPRDLKGTDTQYF.

This clonotype was counted ten times or more. V gene TRBV27 combines with J gene TRBJ2-5; 9 bases align to TRBD2. J lost 1 base, V lost 2 bases, and 5 bases had no gene match. The CDR3 contains 16 residues. CDR1 is MNHEY, CDR2 SMNVEV, per germline (reference sequence). CDR3 protein: CASSLIGSGGQETQYF. CDR3 in DNA: TGTGCCAGCAGTTTAATCGGTAGCGGGGGCCAAGAGACCCAGTACTTC.

This clonotype was seen ten or more times. A junction end diverges from the germline sequence, so it may reflect a read error. This chain connects TRBV6-5 to TRBJ2-5; D is possibly TRBD1 or TRBD2 (5 bases each). Germline-derived CDR1 and CDR2 are MNHEY and SVGAGI. This CDR3 is built from 15 residues. In DNA, the CDR3 is TGTGCCAGCAGTTACCCCGGTCGGTTGGGGGAGAGCCAGTACTTC. Translation gives CASSYPGRLGESQYF.

This clonotype was counted many times. This chain uses TRBV25-1 with TRBJ1-2; no clear D gene. Germline V gene lookup returns CDR1 MGHDK and CDR2 SYGVNS. The CDR3 extends over 15 amino acids. The ends were cut back, 5 bases at V and 2 bases at J, with 15 bases in the middle. In nucleotides, the CDR3 is TGTGCCAGCAGTTCGCGCCACAACTTCAACTATGGCTACACCTTC. As protein: CASSSRHNFNYGYTF.

The rearrangement links TRBV4-1 to TRBJ1-1; a possible D gene is TRBD1 (5 bases). V gave up 7 bases and J gave up 10 bases, with 28 bases separating them. In germline, CDR1 is MGHRA, CDR2 YSYEKL. This CDR3 has 16 residues. CDR3 sequence reads: CASTPHAGAPAGGAFF. For the CDR3, the DNA is TGCGCCAGCACCCCTCACGCCGGGGCCCCCGCCGGTGGAGCTTTCTTT.

In its sample, this clonotype was seen many times. The V and J genes are TRBV6-5 and TRBJ1-5; D may be TRBD1 (6 bases). There are 15 residues in the CDR3. Trimming cost V 5 bases and J 1 base, with 12 bases left between them. CDR1 is MNHEY and CDR2 is SVGAGI in the germline V gene. CDR3 region: CASSTTGPSNQPQHF. For the CDR3, the DNA is TGTGCCAGCAGTACGACAGGACCAAGCAATCAGCCCCAGCATTTT.

J is TRBJ1-2 and V is TRBV28; D gene uncertain. From germline, CDR1 is MDHEN and CDR2 SYDVKM. Trimming pared 7 bases from V and 4 bases from J, leaving 10 bases between. CDR3 length equals 12 residues. DNA for the CDR3: TGTGCCAGCAATCGGGTCGCCTATGGCTACACCTTC. This sequence encodes CASNRVAYGYTF.

This clonotype was counted at least ten times. This chain links TRBV6-1 with TRBJ1-2; D possibly corresponds to TRBD1 (6 bases). CDR1 and CDR2 from the germline V gene are MNHNS and SASEGT. The CDR3 has 14 amino acids. Trimming took off 2 bases at V and 7 bases at J, with 14 bases between the two ends. The CDR3 DNA follows: TGTGCCAGCAGTGAACAGGGGCTGGGCGGTGGCTACACCTTC. It yields the protein CASSEQGLGGGYTF.

This clonotype has ten or more counts. This sequence joins TRBV20-1 and TRBJ2-3; 13 bases align to TRBD2. Trimming at V came to 4 bases and at J to 0 bases, leaving 7 bases not matched to a gene. This CDR3 has 17 amino acids. The germline gives CDR1 DFQATT, CDR2 SNEGSKA (reference sequence). The CDR3 DNA sequence: TGCAGTGCTAACTTACTAGCGGGGGGGCTAAGCACAGATACGCAGTATTTT. Protein product: CSANLLAGGLSTDTQYF.

This clonotype was seen many times. The V and J genes are TRBV19 and TRBJ2-7; D may be TRBD1 (6 bases). Per the germline V gene, CDR1 is LNHDA and CDR2 is SQIVND (reference sequence). The V end was cut by 3 bases, the J end by 3 bases, with 18 bases between. The CDR3 is made up of 16 amino acids. CDR3 in DNA: TGTGCCAGTAGTATCGTTACAGGGTCATCCCTCTACGAGCAGTACTTC. Encoded protein: CASSIVTGSSLYEQYF.